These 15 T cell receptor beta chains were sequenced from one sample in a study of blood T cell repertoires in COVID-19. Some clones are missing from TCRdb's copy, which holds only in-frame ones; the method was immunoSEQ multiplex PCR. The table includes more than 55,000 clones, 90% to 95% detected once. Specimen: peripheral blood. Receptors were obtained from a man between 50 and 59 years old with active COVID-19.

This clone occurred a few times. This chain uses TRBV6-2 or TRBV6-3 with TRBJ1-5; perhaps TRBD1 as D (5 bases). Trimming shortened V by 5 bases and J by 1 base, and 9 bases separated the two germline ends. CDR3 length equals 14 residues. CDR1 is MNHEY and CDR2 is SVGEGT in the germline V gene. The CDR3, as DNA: TGTGCCAGCAGTCGGGGGGTGAGCAATCAGCCCCAGCATTTT. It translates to CASSRGVSNQPQHF.

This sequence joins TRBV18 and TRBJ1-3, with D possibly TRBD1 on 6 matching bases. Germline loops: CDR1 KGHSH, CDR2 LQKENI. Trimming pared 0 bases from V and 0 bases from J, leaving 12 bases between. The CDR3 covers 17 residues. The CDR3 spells CASSPPQGPHSGNTIYF. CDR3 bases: TGTGCCAGCTCACCACCGCAGGGGCCGCACTCTGGAAACACCATATATTTT.

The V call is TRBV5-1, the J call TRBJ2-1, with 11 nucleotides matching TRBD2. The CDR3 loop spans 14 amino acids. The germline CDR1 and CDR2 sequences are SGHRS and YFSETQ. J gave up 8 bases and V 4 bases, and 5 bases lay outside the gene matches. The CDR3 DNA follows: TGCGCCAGCAGCGAGGGACTAGCGGCAGATGAGCAGTTCTTC. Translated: CASSEGLAADEQFF.

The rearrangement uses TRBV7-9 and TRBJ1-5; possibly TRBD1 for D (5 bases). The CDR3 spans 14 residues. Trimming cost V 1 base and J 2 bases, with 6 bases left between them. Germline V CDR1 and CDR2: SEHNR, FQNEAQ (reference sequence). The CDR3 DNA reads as TGTGCCAGCAGCTTAGAACAGGGCAATCAGCCCCAGCATTTT. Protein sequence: CASSLEQGNQPQHF. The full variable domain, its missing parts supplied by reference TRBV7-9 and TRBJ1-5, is DTGVSQNPRHKITKRGQNVTFRCDPISEHNRLYWYRQTLGQGPEFLTYFQNEAQLEKSRLLSDRFSAERPKGSFSTLEIQRTEQGDSAMYLCASSLEQGNQPQHFGDGTRLSIL.

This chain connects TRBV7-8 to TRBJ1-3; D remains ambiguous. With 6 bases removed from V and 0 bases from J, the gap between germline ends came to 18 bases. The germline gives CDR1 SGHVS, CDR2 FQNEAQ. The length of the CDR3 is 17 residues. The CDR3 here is CASRLSRLASSGNTIYF. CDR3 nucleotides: TGTGCCAGCAGGCTCTCCAGGCTGGCCTCCTCTGGAAACACCATATATTTT.

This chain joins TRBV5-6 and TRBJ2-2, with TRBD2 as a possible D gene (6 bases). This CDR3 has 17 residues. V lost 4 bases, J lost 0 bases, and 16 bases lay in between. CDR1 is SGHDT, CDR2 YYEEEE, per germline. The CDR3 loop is CASSSVTGSSNTGELFF. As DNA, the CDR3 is TGTGCCAGCAGCAGCGTTACCGGGAGCTCGAACACCGGGGAGCTGTTTTTT.

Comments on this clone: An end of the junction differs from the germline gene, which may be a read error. CDR3 DNA sequence: TGTGCCAGCAGCCTAACTAACCGAGACAGGGTTGGAAACACCATATATTTT. Protein sequence: CASSLTNRDRVGNTIYF. V is TRBV7-3 and J is TRBJ1-3; TRBD1 matches at 7 bases. Germline lookup yields CDR1 SGHTA and CDR2 FQGTGA. CDR3 length equals 17 residues.

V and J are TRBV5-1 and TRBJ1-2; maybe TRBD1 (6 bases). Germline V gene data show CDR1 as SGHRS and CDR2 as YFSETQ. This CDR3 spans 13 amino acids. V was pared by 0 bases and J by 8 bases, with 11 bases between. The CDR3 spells CASSLDRVSGYTF. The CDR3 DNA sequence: TGCGCCAGCAGCTTGGACAGGGTGAGCGGCTACACCTTC. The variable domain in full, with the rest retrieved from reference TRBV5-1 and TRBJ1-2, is KAGVTQTPRYLIKTRGQQVTLSCSPISGHRSVSWYQQTPGQGLQFLFEYFSETQRNKGNFPGRFSGRQFSNSRSEMNVSTLELGDSALYLCASSLDRVSGYTFGSGTRLTVV.

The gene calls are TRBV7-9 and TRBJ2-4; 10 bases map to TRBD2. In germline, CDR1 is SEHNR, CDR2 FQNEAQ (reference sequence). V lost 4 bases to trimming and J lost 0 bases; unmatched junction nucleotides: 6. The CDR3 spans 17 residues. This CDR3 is CASSSRTSGVAKNIQYF. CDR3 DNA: TGTGCCAGCAGCTCCCGGACTAGCGGTGTAGCCAAAAACATTCAGTACTTC.

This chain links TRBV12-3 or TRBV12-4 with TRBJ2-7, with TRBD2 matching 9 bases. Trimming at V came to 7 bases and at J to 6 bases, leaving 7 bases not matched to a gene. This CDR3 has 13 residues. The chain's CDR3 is CASTPRGGAEQYF. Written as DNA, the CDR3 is TGTGCCAGCACCCCGCGGGGGGGCGCCGAGCAGTACTTC.

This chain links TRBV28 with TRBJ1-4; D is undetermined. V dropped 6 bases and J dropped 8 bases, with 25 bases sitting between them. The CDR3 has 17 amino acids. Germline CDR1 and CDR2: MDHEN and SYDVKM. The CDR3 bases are TGTGCCAGCAGCCCCTTTTACCGGGTCGGAAGAAAGGAAAAACTGTTTTTT. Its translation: CASSPFYRVGRKEKLFF.

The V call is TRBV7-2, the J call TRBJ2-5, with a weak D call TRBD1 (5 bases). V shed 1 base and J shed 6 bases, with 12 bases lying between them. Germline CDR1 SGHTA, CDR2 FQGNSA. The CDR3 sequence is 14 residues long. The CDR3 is CASSLGAGWKTQYF. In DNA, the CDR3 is TGTGCCAGCAGCTTAGGGGCAGGGTGGAAGACCCAGTACTTC.

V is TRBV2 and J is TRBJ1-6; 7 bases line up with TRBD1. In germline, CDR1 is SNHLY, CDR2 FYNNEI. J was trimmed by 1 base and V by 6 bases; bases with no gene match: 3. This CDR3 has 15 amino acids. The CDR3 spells CASSLGQSYNSPLHF. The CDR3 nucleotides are TGTGCCAGCAGCTTGGGACAGTCCTATAATTCACCCCTCCACTTT.

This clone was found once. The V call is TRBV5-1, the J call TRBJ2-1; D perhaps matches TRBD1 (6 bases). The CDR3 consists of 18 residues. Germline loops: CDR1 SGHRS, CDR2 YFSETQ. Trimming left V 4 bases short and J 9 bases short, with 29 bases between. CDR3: CASSGGLGFEREGVEQFF. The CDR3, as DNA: TGCGCCAGCAGCGGGGGCTTAGGGTTCGAGAGAGAGGGGGTTGAGCAGTTCTTC.

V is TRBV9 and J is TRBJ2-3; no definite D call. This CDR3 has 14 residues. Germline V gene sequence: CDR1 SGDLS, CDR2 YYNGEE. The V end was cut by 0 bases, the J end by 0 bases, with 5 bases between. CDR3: CASSVAPSTDTQYF. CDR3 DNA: TGTGCCAGCAGCGTAGCCCCTAGCACAGATACGCAGTATTTT.